The 25 T cell receptor beta chains given below trace back to one sample, sequenced in a study of identical twins (dated by TCRdb to 2016 to 2017). The library was generated by 5' RACE. The run used an Illumina HiSeq 2000. The public reads were reanalyzed by TCRdb: fastp trimming at Q25, MiXCR alignment, in-frame beta chains only. Identical CDR3 proteins give one entry, which carries the most common genes and DNA. Present in this sample are 450,000 to 650,000 distinct CDR3 sequences, roughly 15% of which were seen just once. Of the sample, around 0.48% is held by the ten largest clones. In addition, the sample was reused for a study of yellow fever vaccine responses in identical twins.

The sample consisted of CD4+ T cells sorted from blood. All receptors come from a woman under 30 in good health.

The V and J genes are TRBV12-3 or TRBV12-4 and TRBJ1-5; D is uncertain. Trimming stripped 2 bases from V and 6 bases from J, with 11 bases between. The CDR3 is 14 amino acids. CDR3 residues: CASSLSGYGQPQHF. Here the CDR3 DNA reads TGTGCCAGCAGTTTATCGGGTTACGGTCAGCCCCAGCATTTT.

The genes are TRBV6-1 and TRBJ2-7, with D maybe TRBD1 (6 bases). V dropped 7 bases and J dropped 0 bases, with 13 bases sitting between them. From germline, CDR1 is MNHNS and CDR2 SASEGT. The CDR3 is 14 residues long. The CDR3 nucleotides read TGTGCCAGCATGCAGGGGTGGTCCTCCTACGAGCAGTACTTC. Protein sequence: CASMQGWSSYEQYF.

In this sample, this clonotype turned up a few times. The rearrangement joins TRBV18 to TRBJ2-3; 9 nucleotides align to TRBD2. Looked up from germline, CDR1 is KGHSH and CDR2 is LQKENI. V was pared by 5 bases and J by 2 bases, with 8 bases of the junction left unmatched. The CDR3 contains 16 residues. The CDR3 loop is CASSTISGGSTDTQYF. The CDR3 DNA reads TGTGCCAGCTCAACTATTAGCGGGGGATCCACAGATACGCAGTATTTT.

The genes are TRBV7-9 and TRBJ2-4; 8 bases line up with TRBD1. CDR1 is SEHNR and CDR2 is FQNEAQ in the germline V gene (reference sequence). The CDR3 covers 13 residues. V shed 5 bases, J shed 5 bases, and the junction held 2 bases outside the gene matches. Written as DNA, the CDR3 is TGTGCCAGCAGCCGGGGACAGGAAAACATTCAGTACTTC. This sequence encodes CASSRGQENIQYF.

The chain combines TRBV3-1 with TRBJ1-2; perhaps TRBD1 as D (5 bases). V was shortened by 1 base and J by 3 bases, with 9 bases between the two germline ends. This CDR3 has 14 residues. Per germline, CDR1 LGHDT and CDR2 YNNKEL (reference sequence). The CDR3 DNA reads as TGTGCCAGCAGCCAAGGGGGCAGAGACTATGGCTACACCTTC. It specifies CASSQGGRDYGYTF.

This clonotype came up a few times. The chain's CDR3 is CSASQAAGRETQYF. The CDR3, as DNA: TGCAGTGCTAGTCAGGCAGCGGGTCGCGAGACCCAGTACTTC. This rearrangement joins TRBV20-1 to TRBJ2-5; tentative D call: TRBD2 (6 bases). The CDR3 has 14 amino acids. Germline loops: CDR1 DFQATT, CDR2 SNEGSKA (reference sequence). Trimming shortened V by 3 bases and J by 5 bases, and 16 bases separated the two germline ends.

CDR3 protein: CASSPYTNMNTEAFF. DNA of the CDR3: TGTGCCAGCAGCCCGTACACCAACATGAACACTGAAGCTTTCTTT. The gene calls are TRBV14 and TRBJ1-1; D is uncertain. CDR1 SGHDN and CDR2 FVKESK come from the germline V gene. Trimming removed 4 bases from V and 0 bases from J, with 12 bases in between. This CDR3 contains 15 residues.

This clonotype showed up just a few times. The chain combines TRBV12-3 or TRBV12-4 with TRBJ2-2; 11 bases are a match to TRBD1. The CDR3 spans 14 residues. Losses at the gene ends were 7 bases for V and 7 bases for J; bases not matched to a gene: 5. This CDR3 reads CASTWTGGYGELFF. The CDR3 coding sequence is TGTGCCAGCACCTGGACAGGGGGCTACGGGGAGCTGTTTTTT.

This clonotype was detected only a few times. The genes are TRBV5-1 and TRBJ2-5; D remains unclear. This CDR3 has 15 residues. V lost 0 bases to trimming and J lost 3 bases, with 12 bases between them. Per germline, CDR1 SGHRS and CDR2 YFSETQ. CDR3 bases: TGCGCCAGCAGCTTGGCCGTGGGTTACGAAGAGACCCAGTACTTC. This encodes CASSLAVGYEETQYF.

The rearrangement links TRBV20-1 to TRBJ1-5; D is perhaps TRBD1 (5 bases). This CDR3 region has 14 residues. Trimming removed 0 bases from V and 5 bases from J, with 11 bases in between. The germline V gene has CDR1 DFQATT and CDR2 SNEGSKA (reference sequence). CDR3 bases: TGCAGTGCTAGAGATCACACAGGCGATCAGCCCCAGCATTTT. Residues: CSARDHTGDQPQHF.

As for this clonotype: Its ends do not fully match the called genes, so a read error is possible. This rearrangement joins TRBV7-9 to TRBJ2-1; D may be TRBD1 (5 bases). The CDR3 is made up of 15 amino acids. The germline CDR1 and CDR2 sequences are SEHNR and FQNEAQ (reference sequence). CDR3 in amino acids: CASSSKGFSNNEQFF. For the CDR3, the DNA is TGTGCCAGCAGCTCAAAGGGGTTCTCCAACAATGAGCAGTTCTTC.

This clonotype came up a few times. The J gene is TRBJ1-2, the V gene TRBV10-3; D unresolved. The CDR3 consists of 14 residues. With 3 bases removed from V and 6 bases from J, the gap between germline ends came to 14 bases. The V gene's germline CDR1 is ENHRY and CDR2 SYGVKD. The CDR3 nucleotides are TGTGCCATCAGTGATTCACAGCGATTCGATGGCTACACCTTC. Its protein product is CAISDSQRFDGYTF.

In its sample, this clonotype was seen a few times. The rearrangement links TRBV11-2 to TRBJ1-3, with 7 nucleotides matching TRBD1. CDR3 length: 14 residues. Trimming at V came to 4 bases and at J to 3 bases, leaving 3 bases not matched to a gene. CDR1 and CDR2 from the germline V gene are SGHAT and FQNNGV. Here the CDR3 reads CASSYQGVGNTIYF. CDR3 sequence (DNA): TGTGCCAGCAGCTATCAGGGGGTTGGAAACACCATATATTTT.

The chain uses TRBV5-5 and TRBJ1-3; D is unresolved. Trimming left V 0 bases short and J 0 bases short, with 7 bases between. CDR1 is SGHKS and CDR2 is YYEKEE in the germline V gene (reference sequence). This CDR3 has 15 amino acids. This chain's CDR3 is CASSLDIFSGNTIYF. The CDR3, as DNA: TGTGCCAGCAGCTTGGACATATTCTCTGGAAACACCATATATTTT. Filled out from reference TRBV5-5 and TRBJ1-3, the complete variable domain reads DAGVTQSPTHLIKTRGQQVTLRCSPISGHKSVSWYQQVLGQGPQFIFQYYEKEERGRGNFPDRFSARQFPNYSSELNVNALLLGDSALYLCASSLDIFSGNTIYFGEGSWLTVV.

The chain has TRBV28 and TRBJ2-7; 11 nucleotides line up with TRBD1. V lost 2 bases to trimming and J lost 2 bases; unmatched junction nucleotides: 11. The length of the CDR3 is 18 residues. Per the germline V gene, CDR1 is MDHEN and CDR2 is SYDVKM. The CDR3 sequence: CASSLASGGQGATYEQYV. The CDR3 DNA sequence: TGTGCCAGCAGTTTAGCTTCAGGTGGACAGGGGGCAACCTACGAGCAGTACGTC.

The V call is TRBV29-1, the J call TRBJ2-3; unclear D gene. Trimming removed 2 bases at V and 0 bases at J, with 6 bases between. The germline gives CDR1 SQVTM, CDR2 ANQGSEA. The CDR3 runs to 13 residues. The CDR3 region has the DNA TGCAGCGTTGAACAGAAAAGCACAGATACGCAGTATTTT. This gives the protein CSVEQKSTDTQYF.

The rearrangement links TRBV6-1 to TRBJ2-5, with 7 bases identical to TRBD1. This CDR3 comprises 15 residues. From germline, CDR1 is MNHNS and CDR2 SASEGT. The ends lost 8 bases at V and 2 bases at J; junction bases unmatched: 11. DNA for the CDR3: TGTGCCAGCGGTAAATGGGGACAGTCACAAGAGACCCAGTACTTC. This encodes CASGKWGQSQETQYF.

CDR3 bases: TGTGCCAGCTCACCCTCTAGCCCGGGGGTCAAAAACATTCAGTACTTC. Translating gives CASSPSSPGVKNIQYF. The chain combines TRBV18 with TRBJ2-4; D perhaps matches TRBD2 (6 bases). This CDR3 is 16 amino acids long. Trimming cost V 3 bases and J 3 bases, with 15 bases left between them. Germline V lookup: CDR1 KGHSH, CDR2 LQKENI. Full variable domain (outside the CDR3, taken from reference TRBV18 and TRBJ2-4): NAGVMQNPRHLVRRRGQEARLRCSPMKGHSHVYWYRQLPEEGLKFMVYLQKENIIDESGMPKERFSAEFPKEGPSILRIQQVVRGDSAAYFCASSPSSPGVKNIQYFGAGTRLSVL.

The chain has TRBV11-2 and TRBJ2-2, with TRBD2 as a possible D gene (6 bases). Trimming pared 5 bases from V and 1 base from J, leaving 8 bases between. Germline loops: CDR1 SGHAT, CDR2 FQNNGV. The CDR3 loop spans 14 amino acids. The CDR3 loop is CASSGRENTGELFF. CDR3 sequence (DNA): TGTGCCAGCAGCGGGCGGGAGAACACCGGGGAGCTGTTTTTT.

This clonotype was seen a handful of times. The CDR3, as DNA: TGCGCCAGCAGCAAGGGGACAGGGGCCACCGGGGAGCTGTTTTTT. Its translation is CASSKGTGATGELFF. The chain is built from TRBV5-1 and TRBJ2-2, with TRBD1 matching over 10 bases. Trimming removed 4 bases from V and 4 bases from J; junction bases left unmatched: 4. Germline V lookup: CDR1 SGHRS, CDR2 YFSETQ. This CDR3 contains 15 residues.

This clonotype was observed once. V is TRBV29-1 and J is TRBJ1-1, with D possibly being TRBD1 (6 bases). The CDR3 is made up of 12 amino acids. Germline CDR1 is SQVTM and CDR2 is ANQGSEA. V dropped 3 bases and J dropped 3 bases, with 8 bases sitting between them. The chain's CDR3 is CSVETGYTEAFF. Here the CDR3 DNA reads TGCAGCGTTGAGACAGGTTACACTGAAGCTTTCTTT.

The chain couples TRBV3-1 to TRBJ1-2, with 7 bases lining up with TRBD1. The CDR3 contains 12 residues. Germline lookup yields CDR1 LGHDT and CDR2 YNNKEL (reference sequence). The V gene end was trimmed by 3 bases and the J gene end by 8 bases; junction bases not matched to a gene: 3. CDR3 bases: TGTGCCAGCAGCCAGAGACAGGGCGGCTACACCTTC. Protein: CASSQRQGGYTF.

The rearrangement joins TRBV11-3 to TRBJ1-2; D possibly corresponds to TRBD1 (6 bases). Trimming removed 5 bases from V and 6 bases from J, with 13 bases in between. Per the germline V gene, CDR1 is SGHNT and CDR2 is YENEEA. This CDR3 is built from 13 residues. CDR3 in amino acids: CASSGRGGHGYTF. For the CDR3, the DNA is TGTGCCAGCAGCGGTCGGGGGGGCCATGGCTACACCTTC.

This clonotype was seen a few times. The J gene is TRBJ2-2, the V gene TRBV29-1; possibly TRBD2 for D (5 bases). CDR3 length equals 15 residues. Germline V gene data show CDR1 as SQVTM and CDR2 as ANQGSEA. With 5 bases removed from V and 4 bases from J, the gap between germline ends came to 17 bases. The CDR3, as DNA: TGCAGCGTTCTAGCAAGAAGCCAACCCACCGGGGAGCTGTTTTTT. This translates into CSVLARSQPTGELFF.

This clonotype turned up a few times. The chain links TRBV27 to TRBJ1-4; D is unclear. Germline lookup yields CDR1 MNHEY and CDR2 SMNVEV (reference sequence). The CDR3 has 15 amino acids. V lost 0 bases and J lost 0, with 5 bases in between. This CDR3 is CASSLSGATNEKLFF. The DNA for the CDR3 is TGTGCCAGCAGTTTATCGGGCGCAACTAATGAAAAACTGTTTTTT.